This TCR beta chain was profiled in a study of CD8 T cells in ankylosing spondylitis. In TCRdb, the 5' RACE reads were re-called with MiXCR into one record per CDR3 protein. The sample has around 27,000 distinct CDR3 sequences, 2% to 3% seen once. Study results and limitations: There was reportedly significant enrichment of clones that were disease-linked in matched ankylosing spondylitis synovial fluid.

This CDR3 contains 14 residues. Trimming stripped 2 bases from V and 1 base from J, with 10 bases between. Germline values: CDR1 SGDLS, CDR2 YYNGEE. In this sample, this clonotype turned up many times. Its antigen is unknown. The source material was blood, either unsorted or a sorted T cell fraction (not recorded which). The sequence was obtained from a female donor with ankylosing spondylitis or in good health (not recorded which). The chain uses TRBV9 and TRBJ2-7, with D perhaps matching TRBD1 (5 bases). The CDR3 here is CASSVGQESYEQYF. CDR3 DNA sequence: TGTGCCAGCAGCGTGGGGCAGGAGTCCTACGAGCAGTACTTC.